These T cell receptor beta chains were read from a single sample in a study of shared clonotypes between healthy human individuals. Some clones are missing from TCRdb's copy, which holds only in-frame ones; the method was immunoSEQ multiplex PCR. Seen here are just over 2,000,000 clones, roughly 94% observed once, and the top ten hold about 1.1%. Sequenced sample: naive CD8+ T cells sorted from blood. These receptors were obtained from a young man in good health. CDR3s include the opening cysteine and the closing phenylalanine or tryptophan. Each record gives: V gene, clone size, D gene, J gene, CDR3 protein, CDR3 DNA. A D gene is named only where the DNA matches it firmly. Size values are once, few and many counts, or a class for expanded clones, and some rows have none.

>TRBV27|.|.|TRBJ1-2
CASSFAAGAGYGYTF
TGTGCCAGCAGTTTCGCAGCTGGTGCGGGCTATGGCTACACCTTC
>TRBV4-1|.|TRBD2|TRBJ2-3
CASSPERGYTDTQYF
TGCGCCAGCAGCCCCGAGCGGGGGTACACAGATACGCAGTATTTT
>TRBV11-2|.|.|TRBJ2-3
CASSKGTMSTDTQYF
TGTGCCAGCAGCAAGGGGACAATGAGCACAGATACGCAGTATTTT
>TRBV27|.|TRBD1|TRBJ2-2
CASSLGTGTWELFF
TGTGCCAGCAGTTTGGGGACAGGGACCTGGGAGCTGTTTTTT
>TRBV28|.|TRBD2|TRBJ2-7
CASSLGGVSYEQYF
TGTGCCAGCAGTTTAGGGGGGGTATCCTACGAGCAGTACTTC
>TRBV4-1|.|.|TRBJ1-1
CASSQVRHTEAFF
TGCGCCAGCAGCCAAGTGCGACACACTGAAGCTTTCTTT
>TRBV5-6|.|.|TRBJ2-3
CASSLLGAKTDTQYF
TGTGCCAGCAGCTTGTTGGGCGCCAAAACAGATACGCAGTATTTT
>TRBV7-9|once|TRBD1|TRBJ2-3
CASSWSGTGDYTDTQYF
TGTGCCAGCAGCTGGTCCGGGACAGGAGACTACACAGATACGCAGTATTTT
>TRBV5-6|few|.|TRBJ1-1
CASSLPLNTEAFF
TGTGCCAGCAGCTTACCATTGAACACTGAAGCTTTCTTT
>TRBV9|.|TRBD2|TRBJ2-3
CASSVEGGETSTDTQYF
TGTGCCAGCAGCGTAGAGGGAGGGGAGACTAGCACAGATACGCAGTATTTT
>TRBV28|.|.|TRBJ1-1
CASSLNGGAAEAFF
TGTGCCAGCAGTTTGAACGGAGGGGCTGCTGAAGCTTTCTTT
>TRBV13|.|TRBD1|TRBJ1-2
CASSSNRGDYGYTF
TGTGCCAGCAGCTCAAACAGGGGAGACTATGGCTACACCTTC
>TRBV19|.|TRBD2|TRBJ2-1
CATREGLYNEQFF
TGTGCCACTCGGGAGGGACTCTACAATGAGCAGTTCTTC
>TRBV27|.|TRBD1|TRBJ2-2
CASSNTGGWTGELFF
TGTGCCAGCAGTAACACAGGGGGCTGGACCGGGGAGCTGTTTTTT
>TRBV27|.|TRBD1|TRBJ2-7
CASTPGGQGAPLVF
TGTGCCAGCACCCCGGGGGGACAGGGGGCCCCCCTCGTCTTC
>TRBV28|.|TRBD1|TRBJ1-1
CASTLRGGVAEAFF
TGTGCCAGCACCCTAAGAGGGGGCGTGGCTGAAGCTTTCTTT
>TRBV14|.|.|TRBJ1-2
CASSQASTGYTF
TGTGCCAGCAGCCAAGCGTCTACTGGCTACACCTTC
>TRBV5-6|.|.|TRBJ1-2
CASSFGGASFF
TGTGCCAGCAGCTTCGGGGGCGCGAGCTTCTTC
>TRBV9|.|.|TRBJ1-2
CASSQTPNYGYTF
TGTGCCAGCAGCCAGACACCTAACTATGGCTACACCTTC
>TRBV27|once|.|TRBJ2-5
CASTGIQYLETQYF
TGTGCCAGCACTGGCATTCAGTACTTGGAGACCCAGTACTTC
>TRBV27|.|.|TRBJ2-7
CASSFLGGSSYEQYF
TGTGCCAGCAGTTTTCTCGGGGGAAGCTCCTACGAGCAGTACTTC
>TRBV7-9|once|TRBD1|TRBJ1-1
CASSLATGGRKDAFF
TGTGCCAGCAGCTTAGCGACAGGGGGCCGGAAGGACGCTTTCTTT
>TRBV4-3|.|TRBD2|TRBJ2-7
CASSQAGLAGGAYEQYF
TGCGCCAGCAGCCAAGCCGGACTAGCGGGAGGCGCCTACGAGCAGTACTTC
>TRBV9|.|TRBD2|TRBJ2-3
CASSVAPRSGEGTDTQYF
TGTGCCAGCAGCGTAGCCCCCCGGAGCGGGGAGGGGACAGATACGCAGTATTTT
>TRBV28|.|.|TRBJ1-2
CASSFSNNYGYTF
TGTGCCAGCAGTTTCTCCAATAACTATGGCTACACCTTC
>TRBV6-8|.|.|TRBJ2-1
CASSSRGTTINEQFF
TGTGCCAGCAGCTCCCGGGGTACCACGATCAATGAGCAGTTCTTC
>TRBV5-1|.|.|TRBJ2-1
CASSLDYLGGSYNEQFF
TGCGCCAGCAGCTTGGACTACCTTGGTGGCTCCTACAATGAGCAGTTCTTC
>TRBV4-1|.|.|TRBJ2-7
CASSQVLEGTSYEQYF
TGCGCCAGCAGCCAAGTACTTGAGGGAACAAGCTACGAGCAGTACTTC
>TRBV29-1|.|TRBD1|TRBJ2-7
CSVVTVGGQSSYEQYF
TGCAGCGTCGTGACGGTTGGGGGACAGAGCTCCTACGAGCAGTACTTC
>TRBV7-9|.|.|TRBJ1-1
CASSPGFITEAFF
TGTGCCAGCAGCCCAGGGTTTATCACTGAAGCTTTCTTT
>TRBV6-5|.|TRBD1|TRBJ2-1
CASGYPGQGSNEQFF
TGTGCCAGCGGCTATCCGGGACAGGGGAGCAATGAGCAGTTCTTC
>TRBV4-3|.|TRBD1|TRBJ2-7
CASSQVPTGETYEQYF
TGCGCCAGCAGCCAAGTTCCGACAGGGGAGACCTACGAGCAGTACTTC
>TRBV5-8|.|.|TRBJ2-2
CASSLAVLLPGELFF
TGTGCCAGCAGCTTGGCCGTCCTTTTACCCGGGGAGCTGTTTTTT
>TRBV10-3|.|.|TRBJ2-5
CAISELRQETQYF
TGTGCCATCAGTGAGTTGCGCCAAGAGACCCAGTACTTC
>TRBV11-2|.|.|TRBJ2-1
CASSGRAGSPEQFF
TGTGCCAGCAGCGGCCGGGCAGGGTCCCCCGAGCAGTTCTTC
>TRBV19|once|.|TRBJ2-1
CASSIVEGGHEQFF
TGTGCCAGTAGTATAGTGGAGGGGGGTCATGAGCAGTTCTTC
>TRBV5-1|few|.|TRBJ1-1
CASSHTYTDTGAFF
TGCGCCAGCAGCCATACCTATACCGACACAGGGGCTTTCTTT
>TRBV4-1|.|.|TRBJ2-7
CASSQVHYEQYF
TGCGCCAGCAGCCAAGTGCACTACGAGCAGTACTTC
>TRBV10-1|.|TRBD1|TRBJ2-7
CASSEFGTGGEQYF
TGCGCCAGCAGTGAGTTCGGGACAGGGGGCGAGCAGTACTTC
>TRBV28|.|.|TRBJ1-5
CASSLSGQLQPQHF
TGTGCCAGCAGTTTATCCGGACAGCTGCAGCCCCAGCATTTT
>TRBV10-1|.|TRBD2|TRBJ2-7
CASSGGSGSNSYEQYF
TGCGCCAGCAGTGGAGGTAGCGGGAGTAATTCCTACGAGCAGTACTTC
>TRBV7-9|.|TRBD1|TRBJ2-5
CASSQMTGFGGTQYF
TGTGCCAGCAGCCAGATGACAGGGTTTGGTGGGACCCAGTACTTC
>TRBV5-1|.|TRBD1|TRBJ2-1
CASSLSQGAVYEQFF
TGCGCCAGCAGCTTGAGCCAGGGGGCTGTCTATGAGCAGTTCTTC
>TRBV4-1|once|TRBD1|TRBJ2-7
CASSQGGTGTYEQYF
TGCGCCAGCAGCCAAGGTGGGACAGGGACCTACGAGCAGTACTTC
>TRBV2|.|.|TRBJ1-6
CASSENLGANNSPLHF
TGTGCCAGCAGTGAGAATCTAGGGGCCAATAATTCACCCCTCCACTTT
>TRBV7-9|.|.|TRBJ2-1
CANRWAFSGSMNYNEQFF
TGTGCCAACAGATGGGCTTTTTCAGGTAGTATGAACTACAATGAGCAGTTCTTC
>TRBV4-1|.|TRBD2|TRBJ2-1
CASSQVPWGGEQFF
TGCGCCAGCAGCCAAGTGCCCTGGGGGGGTGAGCAGTTCTTC
>TRBV4-3|.|.|TRBJ2-3
CASSQEAPTNTDTQYF
TGCGCCAGCAGCCAAGAGGCACCGACAAACACAGATACGCAGTATTTT
>TRBV9|.|TRBD2|TRBJ2-7
CASSELAGSYEQYF
TGTGCCAGCAGCGAACTAGCGGGTTCCTACGAGCAGTACTTC
>TRBV2|.|TRBD1|TRBJ2-3
CARGQESTDTQYF
TGTGCCAGAGGACAGGAGAGCACAGATACGCAGTATTTT
>TRBV4-1|.|TRBD1|TRBJ2-7
CASSQGVPGQGSYEQYF
TGCGCCAGCAGCCAAGGGGTCCCGGGACAGGGGTCCTACGAGCAGTACTTC